This T cell receptor beta chain came from a study of cytomegalovirus exposure and HLA in healthy donors. Study-level results: For presence/absence analyses, sequencing depth was assumed to be roughly uniform across donors. Later analysis suggested most CMV-associated TCR beta chains were HLA-restricted. Common viral pathogens seemed, in a later analysis, to connect with several of the most significant clusters. In vitro experiments confirmed that a few CMV-associated chains were specific for CMV antigens.

Germline CDR1 is SQVTM and CDR2 is ANQGSEA. CDR3 length: 13 residues. V was cut by 3 bases and J by 0 bases, with 8 bases left in between. It was with 60 Vbeta and 13 Jbeta primers that the PCR ran. Libraries were prepared by immunoSEQ multiplex PCR; TCRdb keeps only in-frame clonotypes and omits some of them. The data hold about 130,000 clones, with 79% observed a single time. As regards this clone: Its antigen is as yet unknown.

Sequencing input: PBMCs. The TCR originated in a man younger than 30 in good health and CMV-seronegative. The chain uses TRBV29-1 and TRBJ1-1; maybe TRBD1 (5 bases). The DNA of the CDR3 is TGCAGCGTTGAGCGGGGGGTGAACACTGAAGCTTTCTTT. As protein: CSVERGVNTEAFF.